These T cell receptor beta chains were read from a single sample in a study of CD8+ T cells in alopecia areata. TCRdb's copy holds only in-frame clones and misses some; the assay was immunoSEQ multiplex PCR. The table lists about 9,700 clones, 50% to 70% of them singletons. Sample: skin. Receptors originate from a human donor with alopecia areata. The CDR3 runs from the conserved cysteine through the conserved F or W. Fields, in order: J gene, CDR3 length, clone size, D gene, V gene, CDR3 protein, CDR3 DNA. D genes are given only for firm matches. Clone size is stated in some rows and not others, as once, few, many or a class when expanded.

J: TRBJ1-2
length: 15
size: .
D: .
V: TRBV5-4
CDR3: CASSSGVGRVYGYTF
DNA: TGTGCCAGCAGCTCGGGGGTAGGCAGAGTCTATGGCTACACCTTC

J: TRBJ2-3
length: 15
size: .
D: TRBD2
V: TRBV27
CDR3: CASSPLSGNGDTQYF
DNA: TGTGCCAGCAGTCCCCTCAGCGGGAACGGAGATACGCAGTATTTT

J: TRBJ2-2
length: 13
size: few
D: .
V: TRBV7-2
CDR3: CASSLGGNRELFF
DNA: TGTGCCAGCAGCTTAGGTGGGAATCGGGAGCTGTTTTTT

J: TRBJ2-3
length: 16
size: .
D: .
V: TRBV28
CDR3: CASSQGTGYEADTQYF
DNA: TGTGCCAGCAGTCAAGGTACAGGGTATGAGGCAGATACGCAGTATTTT

J: TRBJ2-1
length: 14
size: .
D: .
V: TRBV28
CDR3: CASSWGRAHNEQFF
DNA: TGTGCCAGCAGTTGGGGCAGGGCCCACAATGAGCAGTTCTTC

J: TRBJ2-2
length: 17
size: .
D: .
V: TRBV27
CDR3: CASSRQLGSANTGELFF
DNA: TGTGCCAGCAGCCGTCAACTGGGGAGCGCGAACACCGGGGAGCTGTTTTTT

J: TRBJ1-5
length: 13
size: .
D: .
V: TRBV27
CDR3: CASSLIPNQPQHF
DNA: TGTGCCAGCAGTTTGATCCCCAATCAGCCCCAGCATTTT

J: TRBJ1-1
length: 18
size: .
D: .
V: TRBV23-1
CDR3: CASSQYFAGGWGNTEAFF
DNA: TGCGCCAGCAGTCAATACTTCGCGGGAGGGTGGGGGAACACTGAAGCTTTCTTT

J: TRBJ2-7
length: 17
size: few
D: TRBD2
V: TRBV4-3
CDR3: CASSQERLAGGAYEQYF
DNA: TGCGCCAGCAGCCAAGAGCGACTAGCGGGGGGGGCCTACGAGCAGTACTTC

J: TRBJ1-5
length: 15
size: .
D: .
V: TRBV28
CDR3: CASSGAEYSNQPQHF
DNA: TGTGCCAGCAGTGGGGCCGAATATAGCAATCAGCCCCAGCATTTT

J: TRBJ2-3
length: 15
size: .
D: TRBD2
V: TRBV10-3
CDR3: CAIRLGAGDTDTQYF
DNA: TGTGCCATCAGACTTGGGGCGGGGGACACAGATACGCAGTATTTT

J: TRBJ1-3
length: 16
size: .
D: .
V: TRBV9
CDR3: CASSAGQRDPGNTIYF
DNA: TGTGCCAGCAGCGCCGGACAGCGCGATCCTGGAAACACCATATATTTT

J: TRBJ1-1
length: 13
size: .
D: .
V: TRBV6-5
CDR3: CASSFLMNTEAFF
DNA: TGTGCCAGCTCGTTTTTAATGAACACTGAAGCTTTCTTT

J: TRBJ1-1
length: 15
size: .
D: .
V: TRBV6-6
CDR3: CASSYSVGTLTEAFF
DNA: TGTGCCAGCAGTTACTCGGTGGGAACCCTGACTGAAGCTTTCTTT

J: TRBJ1-1
length: 15
size: few
D: .
V: TRBV5-1
CDR3: CASSYSPTPNTEAFF
DNA: TGCGCCAGCAGCTACTCTCCGACACCGAACACTGAAGCTTTCTTT

J: TRBJ1-2
length: 15
size: .
D: .
V: TRBV7-2
CDR3: CASSLAPGPNYGYTF
DNA: TGTGCCAGCAGCTTAGCGCCGGGACCTAACTATGGCTACACCTTC

J: TRBJ2-7
length: 15
size: few
D: TRBD1
V: TRBV10-3
CDR3: CAISEPTGGFDEQYF
DNA: TGTGCCATCAGTGAGCCTACAGGGGGCTTCGACGAGCAGTACTTC

J: TRBJ1-5
length: 14
size: .
D: .
V: TRBV7-9
CDR3: CASSPGGFGQPQHF
DNA: TGTGCCAGCAGCCCGGGGGGGTTCGGTCAGCCCCAGCATTTT

J: TRBJ2-7
length: 13
size: .
D: .
V: TRBV6-1
CDR3: CASSRELPREQYF
DNA: TGTGCCAGCAGTAGAGAACTACCTAGAGAGCAGTACTTC

J: TRBJ2-1
length: 17
size: .
D: TRBD2
V: TRBV4-3
CDR3: CASSQDSRTSGSNEQFF
DNA: TGCGCCAGCAGCCAAGATTCACGGACTAGCGGGAGCAATGAGCAGTTCTTC

J: TRBJ1-1
length: 13
size: .
D: .
V: TRBV5-1
CDR3: CASSLEGQIEAFF
DNA: TGCGCCAGCAGCTTGGAGGGTCAGATTGAGGCTTTCTTT

J: TRBJ2-7
length: 16
size: .
D: .
V: TRBV9
CDR3: CASGAISGDDLAEQYF
DNA: TGTGCCAGCGGCGCCATTTCGGGAGACGATTTAGCCGAGCAGTACTTC

J: TRBJ2-2
length: 17
size: .
D: TRBD1
V: TRBV11-2
CDR3: CASSLSPTGGWAGELFF
DNA: TGTGCCAGCAGCTTATCGCCCACAGGGGGATGGGCCGGGGAGCTGTTTTTT

J: TRBJ2-1
length: 17
size: few
D: TRBD2
V: TRBV9
CDR3: CASSGSVGTSGANEQFF
DNA: TGTGCCAGCAGCGGGTCGGTCGGGACTAGCGGGGCGAATGAGCAGTTCTTC

J: TRBJ2-5
length: 14
size: few
D: TRBD1
V: TRBV29-1
CDR3: CSASRTGGGETQYF
DNA: TGCAGCGCTAGCCGGACAGGGGGCGGGGAGACCCAGTACTTC

J: TRBJ1-2
length: 12
size: .
D: .
V: TRBV6-6
CDR3: CASSTGKDGYTF
DNA: TGTGCCAGCAGTACCGGGAAAGATGGCTACACCTTC

J: TRBJ1-1
length: 13
size: .
D: .
V: TRBV7-2
CDR3: CASTSDSWVSAFF
DNA: TGTGCCAGCACCTCGGACAGTTGGGTTTCTGCTTTCTTT

J: TRBJ2-3
length: 13
size: .
D: .
V: TRBV5-8
CDR3: CASSLYPRDTQYF
DNA: TGTGCCAGCAGCCTCTATCCCCGGGATACGCAGTATTTT

J: TRBJ1-5
length: 13
size: few
D: .
V: TRBV7-6
CDR3: CASSLIEDQPQHF
DNA: TGTGCCAGCAGCCTCATAGAGGACCAGCCCCAGCATTTT

J: TRBJ1-3
length: 15
size: .
D: .
V: TRBV2
CDR3: CASSASGGYGNTIYF
DNA: TGTGCCAGCAGTGCCTCTGGGGGGTACGGAAACACCATATATTTT

J: TRBJ1-2
length: 16
size: .
D: TRBD1
V: TRBV6-5
CDR3: CASSYLGQGGHYGYTF
DNA: TGTGCCAGCAGTTACTTAGGACAGGGAGGGCACTATGGCTACACCTTC

J: TRBJ2-2
length: 15
size: .
D: TRBD1
V: TRBV13
CDR3: CASSSTGGFGGELFF
DNA: TGTGCCAGCAGCTCGACAGGGGGCTTCGGCGGGGAGCTGTTTTTT

J: TRBJ1-3
length: 13
size: .
D: .
V: TRBV30
CDR3: CAWSVNPGNTIYF
DNA: TGTGCCTGGAGTGTTAATCCTGGAAACACCATATATTTT

J: TRBJ1-1
length: 10
size: .
D: TRBD1
V: TRBV29-1
CDR3: CSVADRVAFF
DNA: TGCAGCGTTGCGGACAGGGTGGCTTTCTTT

J: TRBJ2-7
length: 14
size: .
D: .
V: TRBV30
CDR3: CAWDGQPVFYEQYF
DNA: TGTGCCTGGGATGGACAGCCGGTCTTCTACGAGCAGTACTTC

J: TRBJ2-7
length: 15
size: .
D: .
V: TRBV14
CDR3: CASSGSALGSYEQYF
DNA: TGTGCCAGCAGCGGATCGGCGCTCGGATCCTACGAGCAGTACTTC

J: TRBJ2-3
length: 15
size: once
D: .
V: TRBV7-9
CDR3: CASSRSGPRRDTQYF
DNA: TGTGCCAGCAGCCGATCCGGGCCTAGAAGGGATACGCAGTATTTT

J: TRBJ2-7
length: 15
size: .
D: .
V: TRBV21-1
CDR3: CASTLDRGHTYEQYF
DNA: TGTGCCAGCACCTTAGACAGGGGGCATACCTACGAGCAGTACTTC

J: TRBJ1-6
length: 16
size: few
D: TRBD1
V: TRBV6-6
CDR3: CASSYLRTGGSSPLHF
DNA: TGTGCCAGCAGTTACCTCCGGACAGGGGGAAGTTCACCCCTCCACTTT

J: TRBJ1-5
length: 15
size: .
D: TRBD1
V: TRBV19
CDR3: CATSGGLYSNQPQHF
DNA: TGTGCCACCTCAGGGGGCCTTTATAGCAATCAGCCCCAGCATTTT

J: TRBJ2-2
length: 15
size: .
D: TRBD1
V: TRBV10-3
CDR3: CAISVTGGDTGELFF
DNA: TGTGCCATCAGTGTGACAGGGGGAGACACCGGGGAGCTGTTTTTT

J: TRBJ2-1
length: 16
size: .
D: .
V: TRBV4-2
CDR3: CASSQERGEGRDEQFF
DNA: TGTGCCAGCAGCCAAGAAAGGGGGGAGGGCCGCGATGAGCAGTTCTTC

J: TRBJ1-5
length: 13
size: few
D: .
V: TRBV27
CDR3: CASSLKEYQPQHF
DNA: TGTGCCAGCAGTTTAAAGGAATATCAGCCCCAGCATTTT

J: TRBJ1-6
length: 17
size: medium-sized
D: TRBD1
V: TRBV15
CDR3: CATSRDPDRGLNSPLHF
DNA: TGTGCCACCAGCAGAGACCCTGACAGGGGGCTGAATTCACCCCTCCACTTT

J: TRBJ2-3
length: 15
size: .
D: TRBD2
V: TRBV27
CDR3: CASSKQSGSVGTQYF
DNA: TGTGCCAGCAGTAAACAAAGCGGGAGCGTAGGTACGCAGTATTTT

J: TRBJ2-1
length: 14
size: .
D: .
V: TRBV28
CDR3: CASSPRGGVNEQFF
DNA: TGTGCCAGCAGTCCGCGGGGTGGGGTCAATGAGCAGTTCTTC

J: TRBJ2-7
length: 15
size: .
D: TRBD2
V: TRBV27
CDR3: CASNRAGANSYEQYF
DNA: TGTGCCAGTAACAGAGCGGGAGCAAATTCCTACGAGCAGTACTTC

J: TRBJ2-3
length: 14
size: .
D: .
V: TRBV5-1
CDR3: CASSLFQDTDTQYF
DNA: TGCGCCAGCAGCTTGTTTCAGGACACAGATACGCAGTATTTT

J: TRBJ1-3
length: 16
size: .
D: .
V: TRBV4-3
CDR3: CASSHIGTDSGNTIYF
DNA: TGCGCCAGCAGCCATATCGGCACCGACTCTGGAAACACCATATATTTT

J: TRBJ2-1
length: 16
size: .
D: TRBD2
V: TRBV2
CDR3: CASSEYGTSGTVGQFF
DNA: TGTGCCAGCAGTGAATATGGGACTAGCGGGACGGTAGGGCAGTTCTTC